This T cell receptor beta chain was observed in a study of spatial heterogeneity in lung cancer. This clonotype was detected only a few times. Time point specified: blood at routine non-recurrence follow-up after resection. TCR cDNA molecules were tagged individually, and each one carried a unique molecular identifier. TCRdb passed the 5' RACE reads through MiXCR, listing each CDR3 protein once. The data show 25,000 to 35,000 distinct CDR3 sequences, approximately 5.9% seen once. The TCR originated in a female donor with early-stage non-small cell lung cancer. Sequences were derived from PBMCs, sampled at follow-up.

CDR3 loop: CASRDPSYEQYF. DNA of the CDR3: TGTGCCAGCCGGGACCCATCCTACGAGCAGTACTTC. J is TRBJ2-7 and V is TRBV6-2 or TRBV6-3; either TRBD1 or TRBD2 may fit D (5 bases each). CDR3 length equals 12 residues. Germline lookup yields CDR1 MNHEY and CDR2 SVGEGT. The V gene lost 8 bases and the J gene lost 1 base, with 9 bases spanning the gap.